Listed here are 3 T cell receptor beta chains from one sample, sequenced in a study of cytomegalovirus exposure and HLA in healthy donors. The protocol was immunoSEQ multiplex PCR, while the TCRdb copy is restricted to in-frame clones and leaves out a portion. The repertoire holds a few hundred thousand clones, 86% seen once, with about 0.8% in the top ten. The sequencing input was PBMCs. The receptor set was obtained from a woman aged 18-30 years in good health and CMV-seronegative.

V is TRBV5-1 and J is TRBJ1-1; 7 bases are shared with TRBD1. Germline V gene sequence: CDR1 SGHRS, CDR2 YFSETQ. The CDR3 is 13 residues long. V lost 5 bases and J lost 4; bases outside the gene matches: 5. CDR3 region: CASRAGGSTEAFF. CDR3 coding DNA: TGCGCCAGCAGGGCAGGGGGTAGCACTGAAGCTTTCTTT.

The chain combines TRBV19 with TRBJ2-2, with D possibly being TRBD2 (6 bases). The germline V gene encodes CDR1 LNHDA and CDR2 SQIVND (reference sequence). Trimming took 0 bases from V and 15 from J, leaving 11 bases between them. The CDR3 is made up of 12 amino acids. In nucleotides, the CDR3 is TGTGCCAGTAGTATAGATAACGGGAGAATGTTTTTT. Translated, it gives CASSIDNGRMFF.

CDR3 nucleotides: TGTGCCAGCAGTTTATATCAGGGGACGGTCTCCTACGAGCAGTACTTC. It translates to CASSLYQGTVSYEQYF. The V gene is TRBV27, the J gene TRBJ2-7; maybe TRBD1 (6 bases). CDR3 length: 16 amino acids. CDR1 MNHEY and CDR2 SMNVEV come from the germline V gene (reference sequence). V was cut by 1 base and J by 0 bases, with 13 bases left in between.